This passage covers 31 T cell receptor beta chains from one sample sequenced in a study of T cells in localized non-small cell lung cancer. Assay: immunoSEQ multiplex PCR; the TCRdb copy retains only in-frame clones and omits some. The data contain just over 20,000 clones, over 65% of them singletons. Sequencing was performed on PBMCs, taken before any cancer treatment. The receptors stem from a woman between 35 and 75 years old with stage II squamous cell lung carcinoma.

The chain is built from TRBV7-2 and TRBJ2-7, with D perhaps TRBD2 (7 bases). The CDR3 runs to 16 residues. V was shortened by 5 bases and J by 0 bases, with 17 bases between the two germline ends. CDR1 and CDR2 from the germline V gene are SGHTA and FQGNSA. The CDR3 protein is CASSLTGGGSSYEQYF. The CDR3 nucleotides are TGTGCCAGCAGCCTCACTGGGGGCGGGAGCTCCTACGAGCAGTACTTC. Full variable domain (outside the CDR3, taken from reference TRBV7-2 and TRBJ2-7): GAGVSQSPSNKVTEKGKDVELRCDPISGHTALYWYRQSLGQGLEFLIYFQGNSAPDKSGLPSDRFSAERTGGSVSTLTIQRTQQEDSAVYLCASSLTGGGSSYEQYFGPGTRLTVT.

This chain joins TRBV7-3 and TRBJ2-7; no reliable D call. Trimming pared 2 bases from V and 2 bases from J, leaving 10 bases between. The CDR3 extends over 14 amino acids. Germline V gene sequence: CDR1 SGHTA, CDR2 FQGTGA. The CDR3 is CASSLYSQPYEQYF. CDR3 coding DNA: TGTGCCAGCAGCTTATATTCTCAGCCCTACGAGCAGTACTTC.

The chain couples TRBV5-8 to TRBJ2-7; unclear D gene. Trimming shortened V by 3 bases and J by 1 base, and 11 bases separated the two germline ends. Looked up from germline, CDR1 is SGHTS and CDR2 is YDEGEE. The CDR3 runs to 14 residues. The CDR3: CASSSPQNSYEQYF. The CDR3 coding sequence is TGTGCCAGCAGCTCCCCCCAGAATTCCTACGAGCAGTACTTC.

Remarks on this clone: One junction end does not reproduce the germline sequence, and a read error may be involved. The chain employs TRBV7-2 and TRBJ2-3, with D perhaps TRBD1 or TRBD2 (5 bases each). The CDR3 loop spans 13 amino acids. The V gene's germline CDR1 is SGHTA and CDR2 FQGNSA. This CDR3 is CASSRGSKDTQYF. CDR3 in DNA: TGTGCCAGCAGCCGGGGCAGCAAAGATACGCAGTATTTT.

The genes are TRBV19 and TRBJ1-5; no clear D gene. CDR3 size: 16 residues. CDR1 is LNHDA and CDR2 is SQIVND in the germline V gene (reference sequence). The germline V and J ends were trimmed by 10 bases and 3 bases, with 22 bases remaining between them. The CDR3 region has the DNA TGTGCCACCTCCCGGGAAGGGAACCCCCCCAATCAGCCCCAGCATTTT. As protein: CATSREGNPPNQPQHF.

The chain carries TRBV11-2 and TRBJ1-3, with unresolved D. The CDR3 spans 14 residues. Germline V gives CDR1 SGHAT, CDR2 FQNNGV. Between the trimmed V and J ends, which lost 2 bases and 4 bases, there was a span of 9 bases. The CDR3 reads CASSLMGRGNTIYF. The CDR3, as DNA: TGTGCCAGCAGCTTAATGGGCAGAGGAAACACCATATATTTT.

V gene TRBV23-1 combines with J gene TRBJ2-5; 7 bases line up with TRBD1. TRBV23-1 is reported as an ORF; its role is uncertain. This CDR3 is 19 amino acids long. Losses at the gene ends were 2 bases for V and 2 bases for J; bases not matched to a gene: 17. The CDR3 DNA is TGCGCCAGCAGTCAAGTCCCGGGACAGTCGACCTTCTTTCAAGAGACCCAGTACTTC. It is translated as CASSQVPGQSTFFQETQYF.

This clone has just one count. The chain uses TRBV6-5 and TRBJ2-7; TRBD1 is a possible D gene (7 bases). Trimming removed 6 bases from V and 2 bases from J, with 14 bases in between. CDR1 and CDR2 from the germline V gene are MNHEY and SVGAGI. This CDR3 contains 14 residues. CDR3 sequence (DNA): TGTGCCAGCAGAGATCAGGGGGGAGCCTACGAGCAGTACTTC. It is translated as CASRDQGGAYEQYF.

This clone was counted a few times. The chain recombines TRBV2 with TRBJ2-3; TRBD2 agrees at 8 bases. The junction had 3 bases not matched to a gene; V was cut back by 1 base and J by 3 bases. This CDR3 has 15 amino acids. Germline V lookup: CDR1 SNHLY, CDR2 FYNNEI. The DNA of the CDR3 is TGTGCCAGCAGTGAAGACGGCGGGAGGACAGATACGCAGTATTTT. This codes for CASSEDGGRTDTQYF.

This chain's CDR3 is CASSRYNSNQPQHF. The CDR3 bases are TGCGCCAGCAGCCGGTACAATAGCAATCAGCCCCAGCATTTT. The chain employs TRBV4-1 and TRBJ1-5; D call uncertain. Germline values: CDR1 MGHRA, CDR2 YSYEKL. The CDR3 consists of 14 residues. The V and J ends lost 4 bases and 0 bases respectively, with 7 bases between them.

This chain uses TRBV2 with TRBJ2-7, with 9 bases that match TRBD2. CDR1 and CDR2 (germline): SNHLY, FYNNEI. Losses at the gene ends were 5 bases for V and 4 bases for J; bases not matched to a gene: 6. The CDR3 runs 14 residues. The CDR3 coding sequence is TGTGCCAGCAGTCGTAGCGGGGGAAGATACGAGCAGTACTTC. It codes for CASSRSGGRYEQYF. Supplemented by reference TRBV2 and TRBJ2-7, the full variable domain reads EPEVTQTPSHQVTQMGQEVILRCVPISNHLYFYWYRQILGQKVEFLVSFYNNEISEKSEIFDDQFSVERPDGSNFTLKIRSTKLEDSAMYFCASSRSGGRYEQYFGPGTRLTVT.

V usage is TRBV28 and J usage is TRBJ2-1; 7 positions match TRBD2. CDR1 MDHEN and CDR2 SYDVKM come from the germline V gene. The CDR3 length is 12 residues. Unmatched junction bases numbered 2, after V lost 3 bases and J lost 9 bases. Written as DNA, the CDR3 is TGTGCCAGCAGTTTGAGGGAGGGTGAGCAGTTCTTC. Amino acid sequence: CASSLREGEQFF.

This clone showed up just once. J is TRBJ2-1 and V is TRBV11-3, with TRBD2 identical over 7 bases. There are 19 residues in the CDR3. V shed 2 bases and J 0 bases; nucleotides not matched to a gene: 13. The germline gives CDR1 SGHNT, CDR2 YENEEA. The CDR3 coding sequence is TGTGCCAGCAGCTTACGGGGGGTGTTTAGCGTCAGCTCCTACAATGAGCAGTTCTTC. Its protein product is CASSLRGVFSVSSYNEQFF.

This chain joins TRBV6-1 and TRBJ1-6; the D gene is possibly TRBD1 (5 bases). CDR1 MNHNS and CDR2 SASEGT come from the germline V gene. The V and J ends lost 3 bases and 5 bases respectively, with 8 bases between them. The CDR3 length is 14 residues. The CDR3 here is CASSEGLDNSPLHF. Written as DNA, the CDR3 is TGTGCCAGCAGTGAGGGACTAGATAATTCACCCCTCCACTTT.

This chain uses TRBV29-1 with TRBJ1-2, with D possibly matching TRBD1 (5 bases). Germline CDR1 SQVTM, CDR2 ANQGSEA. The CDR3 runs to 13 residues. Trimming pared 7 bases from V and 3 bases from J, leaving 15 bases between. CDR3 protein: CSGRTQDDYGYTF. DNA for the CDR3: TGCAGCGGCCGGACACAGGACGACTATGGCTACACCTTC.

This chain connects TRBV2 to TRBJ1-3, with D possibly TRBD1 on 5 matching bases. The CDR3 is made up of 13 amino acids. With 6 bases removed from V and 0 bases from J, the gap between germline ends came to 6 bases. Germline V gene data show CDR1 as SNHLY and CDR2 as FYNNEI. For the CDR3, the DNA is TGTGCCAGCAGGGGGGACTCTGGAAACACCATATATTTT. Translated: CASRGDSGNTIYF.

This clone was observed a few times. The J gene is TRBJ1-1, the V gene TRBV2; D might be TRBD1 (5 bases). The CDR3 loop spans 13 amino acids. Trimming cost V 7 bases and J 0 bases, with 9 bases left between them. The germline gives CDR1 SNHLY, CDR2 FYNNEI. CDR3 DNA sequence: TGTGCCAGCATCGGGGGGATGAACACTGAAGCTTTCTTT. It is translated as CASIGGMNTEAFF.

The chain combines TRBV19 with TRBJ2-1, with 10 bases that match TRBD2. Germline CDR1 is LNHDA and CDR2 is SQIVND (reference sequence). The length of the CDR3 is 15 residues. The V gene end was trimmed by 4 bases and the J gene end by 4 bases; junction bases not matched to a gene: 4. CDR3 DNA: TGTGCCAGTAGTAACGAAGCGGGAGGGTACAATGAGCAGTTCTTC. This gives the protein CASSNEAGGYNEQFF.

This clone appeared once. The chain couples TRBV9 to TRBJ2-5; 12 bases are a match to TRBD1. Germline V CDR1 and CDR2: SGDLS, YYNGEE. With 0 bases clipped from V and 5 bases from J, the junction kept 8 bases outside the gene matches. The length of the CDR3 is 17 residues. As DNA, the CDR3 is TGTGCCAGCAGCGTAGAGCCCGGGACAGGGGGCTGGGAGACCCAGTACTTC. It translates to CASSVEPGTGGWETQYF.

The chain carries TRBV4-3 and TRBJ1-2; the D is unclear. Germline CDR1 is LGHNA and CDR2 is YSLEER. The CDR3 is 17 amino acids. Trimming took 0 bases from V and 4 from J, leaving 18 bases between them. The CDR3 DNA follows: TGCGCCAGCAGCCAAGAGTTAAACACCTGGCGGGGCTATGGCTACACCTTC. Protein sequence: CASSQELNTWRGYGYTF.

This chain links TRBV28 with TRBJ1-5; the D is unclear. The CDR3 is 13 residues long. The germline V gene has CDR1 MDHEN and CDR2 SYDVKM. The germline V and J ends were trimmed by 7 bases and 4 bases, with 11 bases remaining between them. The CDR3 DNA sequence: TGTGCCAGCAAAGGAGGGATGAATCAGCCCCAGCATTTT. It is translated as CASKGGMNQPQHF.

The V and J genes are TRBV7-9 and TRBJ1-3; D perhaps matches TRBD1 (5 bases). Germline V gives CDR1 SEHNR, CDR2 FQNEAQ (reference sequence). CDR3 size: 12 residues. The germline V and J ends were trimmed by 8 bases and 4 bases, with 9 bases remaining between them. CDR3 residues: CASEGLGNTIYF. CDR3 nucleotides: TGTGCCAGCGAGGGGTTAGGAAACACCATATATTTT.

Written as DNA, the CDR3 is TGTGCCAGCAGCCCCTCGGGCAGGGGCAACTACGAGCAGTACTTC. This translates into CASSPSGRGNYEQYF. The rearrangement links TRBV9 to TRBJ2-7, with D possibly being TRBD1 (6 bases). Trimming removed 4 bases from V and 3 bases from J, with 17 bases in between. The CDR3 runs 15 residues. Germline loops: CDR1 SGDLS, CDR2 YYNGEE.

The chain employs TRBV7-2 and TRBJ1-1, with D unresolved. The CDR3 has 15 residues. The V and J ends lost 1 base and 0 bases respectively, with 9 bases between them. CDR1 is SGHTA, CDR2 FQGNSA, per germline. CDR3 residues: CASSLGLSMNTEAFF. CDR3 in DNA: TGTGCCAGCAGCTTAGGTCTTTCAATGAACACTGAAGCTTTCTTT.

This chain joins TRBV28 and TRBJ1-5; D is undetermined. V was trimmed by 3 bases and J by 1 base, leaving 19 bases between them. The germline V gene has CDR1 MDHEN and CDR2 SYDVKM. The CDR3 runs to 18 residues. The CDR3 DNA reads TGTGCCAGCAGTTTTACTCTCTTGACCACCATAAGCAATCAGCCCCAGCATTTT. As protein: CASSFTLLTTISNQPQHF.

The chain is built from TRBV5-1 and TRBJ2-3; 7 nucleotides agree with TRBD1. Germline V gene sequence: CDR1 SGHRS, CDR2 YFSETQ. V was clipped by 3 bases and J by 2 bases; unmatched bases: 3. This CDR3 has 14 amino acids. CDR3 residues: CASSSQGFTDTQYF. The CDR3 bases are TGCGCCAGCAGCTCACAGGGGTTCACAGATACGCAGTATTTT.

The gene calls are TRBV2 and TRBJ1-6, with D tentatively TRBD1 (5 bases). The CDR3 is 15 amino acids. V was cut by 1 base and J by 8 bases, with 12 bases left in between. Germline CDR1 is SNHLY and CDR2 is FYNNEI. CDR3 sequence reads: CASSEGGGSYSPLHF. Here the CDR3 DNA reads TGTGCCAGCAGTGAAGGTGGGGGATCCTATTCACCCCTCCACTTT.

CDR3 loop: CASSFRGQQETQYF. The CDR3 DNA reads as TGCGCCAGCAGCTTTAGGGGGCAACAAGAGACCCAGTACTTC. The chain combines TRBV5-1 with TRBJ2-5; 7 nucleotides match TRBD1. J gave up 2 bases and V 2 bases, and 3 bases lay outside the gene matches. This CDR3 comprises 14 residues. The V gene's germline CDR1 is SGHRS and CDR2 YFSETQ.

V and J are TRBV19 and TRBJ2-3; D is perhaps TRBD1 (5 bases). V lost 9 bases, J lost 2 bases, and 15 bases lay in between. The CDR3 extends over 14 amino acids. Germline CDR1 and CDR2: LNHDA and SQIVND (reference sequence). CDR3 region: CASTLRGHTDTQYF. As DNA, the CDR3 is TGTGCCAGCACCCTTAGGGGTCACACAGATACGCAGTATTTT.

This chain uses TRBV19 with TRBJ2-7; 9 nucleotides match TRBD1. The V gene's germline CDR1 is LNHDA and CDR2 SQIVND (reference sequence). The V segment lost 6 bases and the J segment 5 bases; nucleotides outside the gene matches: 11. This CDR3 has 15 amino acids. CDR3 in amino acids: CASSRDREGGHEQYF. CDR3 nucleotide sequence: TGTGCCAGTAGCCGGGACAGGGAGGGTGGGCACGAGCAGTACTTC.

The chain carries TRBV19 and TRBJ2-7; 7 bases match TRBD2. The germline V gene encodes CDR1 LNHDA and CDR2 SQIVND (reference sequence). The CDR3 length is 16 residues. Unmatched junction bases numbered 15, after V lost 3 bases and J lost 7 bases. The CDR3: CASSIGRGSPLREQYF. Written as DNA, the CDR3 is TGTGCCAGTAGTATCGGTCGCGGGAGCCCTTTGAGGGAGCAGTACTTC.